Listed below are T cell receptor beta chains from one sample, sequenced in a study of a mutant IDH1 vaccine in newly diagnosed glioma. The data were produced by immunoSEQ multiplex PCR, yet TCRdb's version contains in-frame clones alone and is incomplete. The table includes about 65,000 clones, about 85% detected once. Their antigens are not known. Sequenced material: PBMCs, taken from a glioma patient whose treatment included an IDH1 peptide vaccine. Every receptor here comes from a man aged 25-45 years with glioma. The CDR3 runs from the conserved cysteine through the conserved F or W. A D gene is named only where the DNA matches it firmly. Clone sizes are given selectively: once, few, many, or a class where the clone is expanded.

CDR3 DNA: TGCAGCGCCTCAACGGGAGGTTCTAACTATGGCTACACCTTC; CDR3 protein: CSASTGGSNYGYTF; clone size: -; V gene: TRBV29-1; J gene: TRBJ1-2; D gene: -; CDR3 length: 14
CDR3 DNA: TGTGCCAGCTCACCAGGGGGCATCGCCTACAATGAGCAGTTCTTC; CDR3 protein: CASSPGGIAYNEQFF; clone size: -; V gene: TRBV18; J gene: TRBJ2-1; D gene: -; CDR3 length: 15
CDR3 DNA: TGCAGCGTTCTCCAATACACCTATGGCTACACCTTC; CDR3 protein: CSVLQYTYGYTF; clone size: -; V gene: TRBV29-1; J gene: TRBJ1-2; D gene: -; CDR3 length: 12
CDR3 DNA: TGTGCCAGCAGCTTAATTAGAGTCTACGCCTTC; CDR3 protein: CASSLIRVYAF; clone size: -; V gene: TRBV7-2; J gene: TRBJ1-2; D gene: -; CDR3 length: 11
CDR3 DNA: TGCGCCAGCAGTGAGTCGACTTTTACAGGGGCGTATGAGCAGTTCTTC; CDR3 protein: CASSESTFTGAYEQFF; clone size: -; V gene: TRBV10-1; J gene: TRBJ2-1; D gene: TRBD1; CDR3 length: 16
CDR3 DNA: TGTGCCACCAGCAGAGGGAGGGACAGGGGCATTTTGGACTTC; CDR3 protein: CATSRGRDRGILDF; clone size: -; V gene: TRBV15; J gene: TRBJ2-4; D gene: TRBD1; CDR3 length: 14
CDR3 DNA: TGTGCCAGCAGCACCGACAGGGGGTCCTATAGCTCTGGGGCCAACGTCCTGACTTTC; CDR3 protein: CASSTDRGSYSSGANVLTF; clone size: -; V gene: TRBV5-8; J gene: TRBJ2-6; D gene: TRBD1; CDR3 length: 19
CDR3 DNA: TGCGCCAGCAGCCCTCTAGGGGGAGGGAACGATCAGCCCCAGCATTTT; CDR3 protein: CASSPLGGGNDQPQHF; clone size: -; V gene: TRBV5-1; J gene: TRBJ1-5; D gene: -; CDR3 length: 16
CDR3 DNA: TGCGCCAGCAGAGAGGGGCTCGACAATTCACCCCTCCACTTT; CDR3 protein: CASREGLDNSPLHF; clone size: -; V gene: TRBV5-1; J gene: TRBJ1-6; D gene: -; CDR3 length: 14
CDR3 DNA: TGTGCCAGCAGCTTAATTAGGGAGGTAGCGGCCTACGAGCAGTACTTC; CDR3 protein: CASSLIREVAAYEQYF; clone size: -; V gene: TRBV7-2; J gene: TRBJ2-7; D gene: -; CDR3 length: 16
CDR3 DNA: TGTGCCAGCAGCTACTCCTTACAGGGGGATAATTCACCCCTCCACTTT; CDR3 protein: CASSYSLQGDNSPLHF; clone size: -; V gene: TRBV6-5; J gene: TRBJ1-6; D gene: TRBD1; CDR3 length: 16
CDR3 DNA: TGTGCCAGCAGTTACATCCGACAAAATGGCTACACCTTC; CDR3 protein: CASSYIRQNGYTF; clone size: few; V gene: TRBV6-5; J gene: TRBJ1-2; D gene: -; CDR3 length: 13
CDR3 DNA: TGTGCCAGCAGCCAAGATGCTAACTATGGCTACACCTTC; CDR3 protein: CASSQDANYGYTF; clone size: -; V gene: TRBV14; J gene: TRBJ1-2; D gene: -; CDR3 length: 13
CDR3 DNA: TGCGCCAGCAGCCAGCGGTGGGGCACTGAAGCTTTCTTT; CDR3 protein: CASSQRWGTEAFF; clone size: -; V gene: TRBV4-1; J gene: TRBJ1-1; D gene: -; CDR3 length: 13
CDR3 DNA: TGCAGTGCTATCGACAGTTACGAGCAGTACTTC; CDR3 protein: CSAIDSYEQYF; clone size: once; V gene: TRBV20-1; J gene: TRBJ2-7; D gene: -; CDR3 length: 11
CDR3 DNA: TGTGCCAGCAGCTTAACAGGGAGCACTGAAGCTTTCTTT; CDR3 protein: CASSLTGSTEAFF; clone size: -; V gene: TRBV7-2; J gene: TRBJ1-1; D gene: -; CDR3 length: 13
CDR3 DNA: TGCGCCAGCAGCTTGACTTGGACAGAGTCCTACGAGCAGTACTTC; CDR3 protein: CASSLTWTESYEQYF; clone size: -; V gene: TRBV5-1; J gene: TRBJ2-7; D gene: -; CDR3 length: 15
CDR3 DNA: TGTGCCAGCAGCTTTCAGGGAGGTCCTACCGGGGAGCTGTTTTTT; CDR3 protein: CASSFQGGPTGELFF; clone size: -; V gene: TRBV5-4; J gene: TRBJ2-2; D gene: -; CDR3 length: 15
CDR3 DNA: TGTGCCAGCGGCCAGGGAGGCCACGAGCAGTACTTC; CDR3 protein: CASGQGGHEQYF; clone size: -; V gene: TRBV13; J gene: TRBJ2-7; D gene: -; CDR3 length: 12
CDR3 DNA: TGTGCCAGCACGAGACAGGGATCTAATTCACCCCTCCACTTT; CDR3 protein: CASTRQGSNSPLHF; clone size: -; V gene: TRBV6-5; J gene: TRBJ1-6; D gene: TRBD1; CDR3 length: 14
CDR3 DNA: TGTGCCAGTAGTATTAGGGGGGGCGGGCGAGATACGCAGTATTTT; CDR3 protein: CASSIRGGGRDTQYF; clone size: -; V gene: TRBV19; J gene: TRBJ2-3; D gene: -; CDR3 length: 15
CDR3 DNA: TGCGCCAGCTCTTCCGGTAGCTACAATGAGCAGTTCTTC; CDR3 protein: CASSSGSYNEQFF; clone size: -; V gene: TRBV5-1; J gene: TRBJ2-1; D gene: -; CDR3 length: 13
CDR3 DNA: TGTGCCAGCAGCCAATCGTGGACATTCAACGGCTACACCTTC; CDR3 protein: CASSQSWTFNGYTF; clone size: -; V gene: TRBV16; J gene: TRBJ1-2; D gene: -; CDR3 length: 14
CDR3 DNA: TGTGCCAGTGAGGACAGTGCGGGGGTACAGGGAGGAGATTCCTACGAGCAGTACTTC; CDR3 protein: CASEDSAGVQGGDSYEQYF; clone size: -; V gene: TRBV2; J gene: TRBJ2-7; D gene: -; CDR3 length: 19
CDR3 DNA: TGCAGTGCGGGGGGATACAATGAGCAGTTCTTC; CDR3 protein: CSAGGYNEQFF; clone size: once; V gene: TRBV20-1; J gene: TRBJ2-1; D gene: -; CDR3 length: 11
CDR3 DNA: TGTGCCAGCAGCCCCGTCCGGCAGAATGAAAAACTGTTTTTT; CDR3 protein: CASSPVRQNEKLFF; clone size: -; V gene: TRBV14; J gene: TRBJ1-4; D gene: -; CDR3 length: 14
CDR3 DNA: TGTGCCAGTAGTATCTACGGGGGTCGGTACGAGCAGTACTTC; CDR3 protein: CASSIYGGRYEQYF; clone size: -; V gene: TRBV19; J gene: TRBJ2-7; D gene: -; CDR3 length: 14
CDR3 DNA: TGTGCCAGCAGTTTAGACGGTCAGCATAGCAATCAGCCCCAGCATTTT; CDR3 protein: CASSLDGQHSNQPQHF; clone size: -; V gene: TRBV27; J gene: TRBJ1-5; D gene: -; CDR3 length: 16
CDR3 DNA: TGTGCCAGCAGCCCAGGGTATTTAACAGATACGCAGTATTTT; CDR3 protein: CASSPGYLTDTQYF; clone size: -; V gene: TRBV7-9; J gene: TRBJ2-3; D gene: -; CDR3 length: 14
CDR3 DNA: TGCAGCGTGGAGGGACTAGCGGCTGAGCAGTACTTC; CDR3 protein: CSVEGLAAEQYF; clone size: -; V gene: TRBV29-1; J gene: TRBJ2-7; D gene: TRBD2; CDR3 length: 12
CDR3 DNA: TGTGCCAGCAGCTTAGTGGCGGGGGCCCTGAACACTGAAGCTTTCTTT; CDR3 protein: CASSLVAGALNTEAFF; clone size: -; V gene: TRBV7-9; J gene: TRBJ1-1; D gene: -; CDR3 length: 16
CDR3 DNA: TGTGCCAGCAGCTTAGCCCCGGGACTAGCGGGGGTTTCTTTCACAGATACGCAGTATTTT; CDR3 protein: CASSLAPGLAGVSFTDTQYF; clone size: -; V gene: TRBV7-6; J gene: TRBJ2-3; D gene: TRBD2; CDR3 length: 20
CDR3 DNA: TGTGCCAGCAGCCTCAGCCACGAGCAGTACTTC; CDR3 protein: CASSLSHEQYF; clone size: -; V gene: TRBV7-8; J gene: TRBJ2-7; D gene: -; CDR3 length: 11
CDR3 DNA: TGTGCCAGCCGTGGTTACGGGTATACCGGGGAGCTGTTTTTT; CDR3 protein: CASRGYGYTGELFF; clone size: -; V gene: TRBV6-1; J gene: TRBJ2-2; D gene: -; CDR3 length: 14
CDR3 DNA: TGTGCCAGCAGTTCTGGCCGGAGGGATACGCAGTATTTT; CDR3 protein: CASSSGRRDTQYF; clone size: -; V gene: TRBV6-5; J gene: TRBJ2-3; D gene: -; CDR3 length: 13
CDR3 DNA: TGTGCCAGTAGTATAGTTCTTAGTCAGCCCCAGCATTTT; CDR3 protein: CASSIVLSQPQHF; clone size: few; V gene: TRBV19; J gene: TRBJ1-5; D gene: -; CDR3 length: 13
CDR3 DNA: TGTGCCAGCAGTGAACAGGGCAACACTGAAGCTTTCTTT; CDR3 protein: CASSEQGNTEAFF; clone size: -; V gene: TRBV7-9; J gene: TRBJ1-1; D gene: -; CDR3 length: 13
CDR3 DNA: TGTGCCAGCAGCCGCATCGTAGAGGCAGATACGCAGTATTTT; CDR3 protein: CASSRIVEADTQYF; clone size: -; V gene: TRBV4-2; J gene: TRBJ2-3; D gene: -; CDR3 length: 14